This T cell receptor beta chain emerged from a study of shared clonotypes between healthy human individuals. The V and J ends lost 0 bases and 6 bases, in that order; junction bases with no gene match: 6. From germline, CDR1 is MGHRA and CDR2 YSYEKL. The CDR3 is made up of 15 amino acids. TCRdb's copy holds only in-frame clones and misses some; the assay was immunoSEQ multiplex PCR. Altogether just over 2,000,000 clones are present, 95% being singletons, with the ten largest covering 0.13%. The rearrangement joins TRBV4-1 to TRBJ2-7; 9 bases align to TRBD1. This sequence was found in a man younger than 30 in good health. Sequencing was performed on naive CD4+ T cells sorted from blood. Indicated subset: CD45RA+ positively selected. In DNA, the CDR3 is TGCGCCAGCAGCCAAGAGGCGACAGGGGGTCGCGAGCAGTACTTC. Its protein product is CASSQEATGGREQYF.